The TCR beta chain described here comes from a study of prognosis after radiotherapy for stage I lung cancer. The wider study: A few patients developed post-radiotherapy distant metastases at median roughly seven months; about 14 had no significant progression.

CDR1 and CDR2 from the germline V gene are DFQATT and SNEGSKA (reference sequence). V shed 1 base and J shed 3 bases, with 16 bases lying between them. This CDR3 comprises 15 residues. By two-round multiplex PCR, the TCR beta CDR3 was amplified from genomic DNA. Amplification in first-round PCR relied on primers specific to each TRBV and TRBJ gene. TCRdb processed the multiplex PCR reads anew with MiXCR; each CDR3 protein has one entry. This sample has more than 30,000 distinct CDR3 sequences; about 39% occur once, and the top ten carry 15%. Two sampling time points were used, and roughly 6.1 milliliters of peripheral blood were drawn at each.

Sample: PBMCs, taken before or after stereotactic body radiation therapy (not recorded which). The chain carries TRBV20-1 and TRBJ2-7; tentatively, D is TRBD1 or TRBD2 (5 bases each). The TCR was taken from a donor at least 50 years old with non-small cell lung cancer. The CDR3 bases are TGCAGTGCTAGAGGGGTGTTACTAGGGGACTACGAGCAGTACTTC. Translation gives CSARGVLLGDYEQYF.